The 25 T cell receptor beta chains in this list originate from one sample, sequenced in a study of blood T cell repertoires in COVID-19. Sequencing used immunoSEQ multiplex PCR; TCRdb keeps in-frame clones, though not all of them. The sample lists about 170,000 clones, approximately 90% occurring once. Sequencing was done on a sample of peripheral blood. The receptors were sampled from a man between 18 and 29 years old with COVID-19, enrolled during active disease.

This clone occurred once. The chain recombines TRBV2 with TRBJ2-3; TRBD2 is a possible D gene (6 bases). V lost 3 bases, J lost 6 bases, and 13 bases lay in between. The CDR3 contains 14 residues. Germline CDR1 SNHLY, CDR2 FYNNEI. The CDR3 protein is CASSEVGGRDTQYF. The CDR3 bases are TGTGCCAGCAGTGAGGTTGGGGGGAGGGATACGCAGTATTTT.

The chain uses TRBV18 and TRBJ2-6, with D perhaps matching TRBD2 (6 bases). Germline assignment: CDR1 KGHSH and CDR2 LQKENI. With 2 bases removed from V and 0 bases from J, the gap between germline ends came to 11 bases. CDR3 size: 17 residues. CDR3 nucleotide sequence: TGTGCCAGCTCACCAGGGGACGGGAGCTCTGGGGCCAACGTCCTGACTTTC. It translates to CASSPGDGSSGANVLTF.

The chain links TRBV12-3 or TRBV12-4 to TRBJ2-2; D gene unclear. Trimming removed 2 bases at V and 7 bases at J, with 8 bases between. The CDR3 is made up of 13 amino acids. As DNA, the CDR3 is TGTGCCAGCAGTTTACGTGTGTACGGGGAGCTGTTTTTT. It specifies CASSLRVYGELFF.

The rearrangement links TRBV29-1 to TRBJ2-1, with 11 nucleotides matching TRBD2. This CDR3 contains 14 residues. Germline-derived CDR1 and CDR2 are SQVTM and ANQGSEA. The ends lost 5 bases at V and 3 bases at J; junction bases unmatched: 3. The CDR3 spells CSVTLAGVYNEQFF. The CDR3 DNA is TGCAGCGTTACACTAGCGGGAGTCTACAATGAGCAGTTCTTC.

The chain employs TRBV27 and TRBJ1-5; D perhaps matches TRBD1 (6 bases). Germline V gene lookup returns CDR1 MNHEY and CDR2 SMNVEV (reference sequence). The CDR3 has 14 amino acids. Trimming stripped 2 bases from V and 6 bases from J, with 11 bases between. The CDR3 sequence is CASSLGGTGQPQHF. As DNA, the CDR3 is TGTGCCAGCAGTTTAGGGGGCACGGGTCAGCCCCAGCATTTT.

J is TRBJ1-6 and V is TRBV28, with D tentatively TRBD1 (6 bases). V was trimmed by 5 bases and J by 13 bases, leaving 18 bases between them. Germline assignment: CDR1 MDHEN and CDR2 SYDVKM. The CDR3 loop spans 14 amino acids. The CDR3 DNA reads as TGTGCCAGCAGTCCGTCGGGGGGCAATCATCCCCTCCACTTT. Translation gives CASSPSGGNHPLHF. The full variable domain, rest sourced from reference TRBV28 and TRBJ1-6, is DVKVTQSSRYLVKRTGEKVFLECVQDMDHENMFWYRQDPGLGLRLIYFSYDVKMKEKGDIPEGYSVSREKKERFSLILESASTNQTSMYLCASSPSGGNHPLHFGNGTRLTVT.

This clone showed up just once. In DNA form, the CDR3 reads TGTGCCAGCACCACAGGGTGGAATGAGCAGTTCTTC. It translates to CASTTGWNEQFF. This sequence joins TRBV28 and TRBJ2-1, with D perhaps TRBD1 (6 bases). The V end was cut by 7 bases, the J end by 7 bases, with 11 bases between. CDR3 size: 12 residues. Germline CDR1 and CDR2: MDHEN and SYDVKM.

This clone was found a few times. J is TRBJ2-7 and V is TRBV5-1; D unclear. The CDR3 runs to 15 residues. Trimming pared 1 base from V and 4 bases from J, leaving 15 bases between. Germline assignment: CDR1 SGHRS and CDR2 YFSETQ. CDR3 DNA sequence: TGCGCCAGCAGCTTGACCGGTCAATCCGAATACGAGCAGTACTTC. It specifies CASSLTGQSEYEQYF.

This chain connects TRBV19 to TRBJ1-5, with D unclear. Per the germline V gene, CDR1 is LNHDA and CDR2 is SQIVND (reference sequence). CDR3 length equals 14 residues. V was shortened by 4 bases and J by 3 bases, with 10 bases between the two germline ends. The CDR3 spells CASSRSQNNQPQHF. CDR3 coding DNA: TGTGCCAGTAGTAGAAGTCAGAACAATCAGCCCCAGCATTTT.

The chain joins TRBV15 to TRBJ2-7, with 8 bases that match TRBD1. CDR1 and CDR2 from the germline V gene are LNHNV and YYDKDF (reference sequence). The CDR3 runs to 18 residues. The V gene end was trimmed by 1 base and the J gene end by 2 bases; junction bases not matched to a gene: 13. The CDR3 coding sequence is TGTGCCACCAGCAGAGTCCCCCCCCGAGACAGGGGTGCCTACGAGCAGTACTTC. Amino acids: CATSRVPPRDRGAYEQYF.

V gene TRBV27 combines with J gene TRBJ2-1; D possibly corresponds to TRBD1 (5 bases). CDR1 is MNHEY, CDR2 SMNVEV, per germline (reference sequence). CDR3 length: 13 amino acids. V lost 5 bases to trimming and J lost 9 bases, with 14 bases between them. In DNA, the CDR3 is TGTGCCAGCAGTGGGCAGAGTCAGGGTGAGCAGTTCTTC. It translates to CASSGQSQGEQFF.

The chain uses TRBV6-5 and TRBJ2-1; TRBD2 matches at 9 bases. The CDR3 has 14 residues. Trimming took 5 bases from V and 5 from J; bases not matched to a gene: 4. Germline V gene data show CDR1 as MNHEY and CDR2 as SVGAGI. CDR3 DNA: TGTGCCAGCAGTCCCGGACTAGCGAACAATGAGCAGTTCTTC. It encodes CASSPGLANNEQFF.

CDR3 region: CASSPRTGRDGYTF. DNA for the CDR3: TGTGCCAGCAGTCCCAGGACAGGGAGAGATGGCTACACCTTC. The chain couples TRBV28 to TRBJ1-2; 8 bases agree with TRBD1. Germline V lookup: CDR1 MDHEN, CDR2 SYDVKM. The CDR3 is made up of 14 amino acids. After removal of 5 bases from V and 6 bases from J, the junction contained 8 bases not matched to a gene.

The CDR3 is CATSRSGHNTEAFF. CDR3 coding DNA: TGTGCCACCAGCAGATCGGGACACAACACTGAAGCTTTCTTT. J is TRBJ1-1 and V is TRBV15; possible D gene TRBD1, 6 bases. The V end was cut by 2 bases, the J end by 2 bases, with 9 bases between. This CDR3 has 14 residues. CDR1 LNHNV and CDR2 YYDKDF come from the germline V gene (reference sequence).

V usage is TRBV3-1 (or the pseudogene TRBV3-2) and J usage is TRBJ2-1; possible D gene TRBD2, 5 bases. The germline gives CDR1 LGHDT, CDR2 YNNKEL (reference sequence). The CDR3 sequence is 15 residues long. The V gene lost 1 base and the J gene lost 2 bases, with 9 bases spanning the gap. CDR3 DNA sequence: TGTGCCAGCAGCCAAGTTCTAGCCACCTACAATGAGCAGTTCTTC. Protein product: CASSQVLATYNEQFF.

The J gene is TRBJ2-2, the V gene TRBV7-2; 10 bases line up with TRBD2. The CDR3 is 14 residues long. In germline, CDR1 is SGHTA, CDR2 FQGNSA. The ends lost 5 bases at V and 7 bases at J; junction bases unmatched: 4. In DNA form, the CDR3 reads TGTGCCAGCAGCCCTAGCGGGAGATTCGGGGAGCTGTTTTTT. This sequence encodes CASSPSGRFGELFF.

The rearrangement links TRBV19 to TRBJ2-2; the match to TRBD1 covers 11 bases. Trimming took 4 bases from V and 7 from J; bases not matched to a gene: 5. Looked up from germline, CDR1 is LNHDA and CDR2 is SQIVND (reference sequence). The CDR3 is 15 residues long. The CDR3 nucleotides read TGTGCCAGTAGTACGGACAGGGGGCAAGACGGGGAGCTGTTTTTT. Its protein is CASSTDRGQDGELFF.

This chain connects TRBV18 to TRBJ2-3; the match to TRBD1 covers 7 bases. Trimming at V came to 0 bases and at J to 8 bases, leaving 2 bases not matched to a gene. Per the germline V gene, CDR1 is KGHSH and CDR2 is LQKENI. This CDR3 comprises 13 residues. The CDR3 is CASSPPGGSTQYF. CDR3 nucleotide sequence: TGTGCCAGCTCACCACCAGGGGGCAGTACGCAGTATTTT.

The CDR3 loop is CASSQGAPGELFF. The DNA of the CDR3 is TGTGCCAGCAGCCAAGGAGCGCCCGGGGAGCTGTTTTTT. The rearrangement uses TRBV3-1 (or the pseudogene TRBV3-2) and TRBJ2-2; D call uncertain. Germline V gives CDR1 LGHDT, CDR2 YNNKEL (reference sequence). The CDR3 contains 13 residues. V shed 1 base and J shed 6 bases, with 6 bases lying between them.

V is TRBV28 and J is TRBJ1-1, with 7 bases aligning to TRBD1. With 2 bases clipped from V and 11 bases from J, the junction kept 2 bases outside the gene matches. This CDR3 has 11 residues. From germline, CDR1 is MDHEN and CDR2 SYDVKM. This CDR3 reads CASSLDRVAFF. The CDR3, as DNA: TGTGCCAGCAGTTTAGACAGGGTGGCTTTCTTT.

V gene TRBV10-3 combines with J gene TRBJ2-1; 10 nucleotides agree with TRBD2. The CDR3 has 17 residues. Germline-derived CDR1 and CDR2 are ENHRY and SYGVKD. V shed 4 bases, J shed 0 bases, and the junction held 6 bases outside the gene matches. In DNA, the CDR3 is TGTGCCATCAGTGGGACTAGCGGAATTAGCTCCTACAATGAGCAGTTCTTC. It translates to CAISGTSGISSYNEQFF.

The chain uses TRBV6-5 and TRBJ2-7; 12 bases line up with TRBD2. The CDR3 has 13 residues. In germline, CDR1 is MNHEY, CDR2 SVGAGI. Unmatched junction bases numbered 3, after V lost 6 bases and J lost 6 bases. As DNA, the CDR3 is TGTGCCAGCAGCCAGGGACTAGCGGGCGAGCAGTACTTC. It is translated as CASSQGLAGEQYF.

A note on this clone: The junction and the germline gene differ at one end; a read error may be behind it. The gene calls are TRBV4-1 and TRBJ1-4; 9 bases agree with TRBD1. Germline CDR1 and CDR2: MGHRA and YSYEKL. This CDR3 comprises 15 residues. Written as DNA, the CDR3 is TGCGCCAGCAGCCGAAGGGGACAGGGTTTCCCCAAACTGCTTTTT. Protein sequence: CASSRRGQGFPKLLF.

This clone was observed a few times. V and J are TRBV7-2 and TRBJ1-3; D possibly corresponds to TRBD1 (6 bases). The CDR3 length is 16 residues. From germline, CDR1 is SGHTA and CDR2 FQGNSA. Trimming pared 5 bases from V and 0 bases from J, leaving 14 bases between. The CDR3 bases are TGTGCCAGCAGCGTCAACAGGGCCCACTCTGGAAACACCATATATTTT. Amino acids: CASSVNRAHSGNTIYF.

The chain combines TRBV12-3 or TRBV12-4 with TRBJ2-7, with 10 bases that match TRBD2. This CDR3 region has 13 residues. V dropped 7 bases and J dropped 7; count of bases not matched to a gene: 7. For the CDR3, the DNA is TGTGCCAGCACCAGACTAGCGGGTGGGGAGCAGTACTTC. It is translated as CASTRLAGGEQYF.